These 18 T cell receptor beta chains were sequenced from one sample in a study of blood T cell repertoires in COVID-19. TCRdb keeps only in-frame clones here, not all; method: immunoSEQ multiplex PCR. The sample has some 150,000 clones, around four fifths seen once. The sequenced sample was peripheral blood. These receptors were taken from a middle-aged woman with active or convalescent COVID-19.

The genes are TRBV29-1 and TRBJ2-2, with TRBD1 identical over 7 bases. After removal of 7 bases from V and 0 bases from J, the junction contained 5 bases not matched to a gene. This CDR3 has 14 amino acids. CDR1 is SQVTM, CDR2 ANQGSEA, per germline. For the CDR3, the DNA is TGCAGCGCCGGGACAGATACGAACACCGGGGAGCTGTTTTTT. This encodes CSAGTDTNTGELFF.

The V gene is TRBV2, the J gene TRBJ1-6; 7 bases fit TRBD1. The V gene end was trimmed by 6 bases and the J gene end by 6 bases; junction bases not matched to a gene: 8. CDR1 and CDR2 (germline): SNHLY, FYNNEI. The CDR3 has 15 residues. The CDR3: CASRQQGTGNSPLHF. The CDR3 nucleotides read TGTGCCAGCAGGCAACAGGGGACGGGTAATTCACCCCTCCACTTT.

CDR3: CASSRVWAVRGGGQETQYF. In nucleotides, the CDR3 is TGTGCCAGCAGTCGTGTCTGGGCCGTCAGGGGAGGGGGTCAAGAGACCCAGTACTTC. The chain is built from TRBV2 and TRBJ2-5, with a possible D match to TRBD2 (7 bases). V was trimmed by 5 bases and J by 2 bases, leaving 27 bases between them. The CDR3 runs 19 residues. The germline CDR1 and CDR2 sequences are SNHLY and FYNNEI.

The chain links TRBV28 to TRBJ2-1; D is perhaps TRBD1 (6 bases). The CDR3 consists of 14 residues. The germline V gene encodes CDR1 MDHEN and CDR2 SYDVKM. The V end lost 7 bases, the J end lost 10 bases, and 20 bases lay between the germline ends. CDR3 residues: CASTYPGVPGEQFF. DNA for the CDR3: TGTGCCAGCACCTACCCAGGGGTTCCGGGGGAGCAGTTCTTC.

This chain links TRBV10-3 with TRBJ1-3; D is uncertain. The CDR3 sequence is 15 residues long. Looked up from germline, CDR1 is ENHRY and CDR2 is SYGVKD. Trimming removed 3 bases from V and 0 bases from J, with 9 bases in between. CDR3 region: CAISDANSSGNTIYF. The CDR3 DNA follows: TGTGCCATCAGTGACGCAAACTCCTCTGGAAACACCATATATTTT.

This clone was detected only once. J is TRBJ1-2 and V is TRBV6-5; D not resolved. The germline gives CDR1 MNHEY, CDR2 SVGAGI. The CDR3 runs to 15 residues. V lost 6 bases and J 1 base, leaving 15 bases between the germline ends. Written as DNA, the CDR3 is TGTGCCAGCAGCGGTTGGCAGGCACATAACTATGGCTACACCTTC. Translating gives CASSGWQAHNYGYTF.

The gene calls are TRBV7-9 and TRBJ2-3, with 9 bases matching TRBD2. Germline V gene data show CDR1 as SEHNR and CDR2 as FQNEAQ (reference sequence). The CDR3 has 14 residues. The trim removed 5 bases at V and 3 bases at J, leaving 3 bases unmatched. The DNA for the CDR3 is TGTGCCAGCAGCACGAGCGGGAGGACAGATACGCAGTATTTT. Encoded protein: CASSTSGRTDTQYF.

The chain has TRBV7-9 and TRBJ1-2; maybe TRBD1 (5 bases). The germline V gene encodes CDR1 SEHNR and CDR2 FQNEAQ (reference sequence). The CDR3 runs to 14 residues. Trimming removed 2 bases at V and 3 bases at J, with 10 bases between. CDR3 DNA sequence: TGTGCCAGCAGCTTATTGGACACCGACTATGGCTACACCTTC. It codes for CASSLLDTDYGYTF.

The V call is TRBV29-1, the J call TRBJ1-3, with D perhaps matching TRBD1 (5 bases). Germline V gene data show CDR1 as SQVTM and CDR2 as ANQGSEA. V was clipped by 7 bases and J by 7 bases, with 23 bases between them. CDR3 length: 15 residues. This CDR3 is CSAKRDSLSGNTIYF. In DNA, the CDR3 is TGCAGCGCAAAACGAGACAGTTTAAGTGGGAACACCATATATTTT.

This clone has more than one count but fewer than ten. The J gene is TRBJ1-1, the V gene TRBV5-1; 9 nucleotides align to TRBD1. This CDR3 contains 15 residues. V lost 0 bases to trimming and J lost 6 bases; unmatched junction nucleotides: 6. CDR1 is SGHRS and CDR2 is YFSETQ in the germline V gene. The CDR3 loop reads CASSLVSGTGSEAFF. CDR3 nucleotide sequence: TGCGCCAGCAGCTTGGTTAGCGGGACAGGGTCTGAAGCTTTCTTT.

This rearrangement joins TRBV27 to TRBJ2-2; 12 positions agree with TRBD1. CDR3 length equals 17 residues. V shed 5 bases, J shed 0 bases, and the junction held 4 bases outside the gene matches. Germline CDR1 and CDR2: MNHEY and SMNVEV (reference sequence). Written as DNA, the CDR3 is TGTGCCAGCAGTCCGGGACAGGGGGCATCGAACACCGGGGAGCTGTTTTTT. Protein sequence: CASSPGQGASNTGELFF.

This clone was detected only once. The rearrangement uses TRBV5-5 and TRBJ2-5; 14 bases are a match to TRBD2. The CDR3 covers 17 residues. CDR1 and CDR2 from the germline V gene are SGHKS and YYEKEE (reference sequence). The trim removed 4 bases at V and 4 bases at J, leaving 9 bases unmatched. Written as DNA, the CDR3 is TGTGCCAGCAGCCCATGGACTAGCGGGGGGCTTTTAGAGACCCAGTACTTC. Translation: CASSPWTSGGLLETQYF.

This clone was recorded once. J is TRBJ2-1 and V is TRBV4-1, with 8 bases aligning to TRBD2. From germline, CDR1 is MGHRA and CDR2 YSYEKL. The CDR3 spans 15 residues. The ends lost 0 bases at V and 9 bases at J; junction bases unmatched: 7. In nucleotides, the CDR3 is TGCGCCAGCAGCCAAGAGGACGGGGGGGCCTTTGAGCAGTTCTTC. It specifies CASSQEDGGAFEQFF.

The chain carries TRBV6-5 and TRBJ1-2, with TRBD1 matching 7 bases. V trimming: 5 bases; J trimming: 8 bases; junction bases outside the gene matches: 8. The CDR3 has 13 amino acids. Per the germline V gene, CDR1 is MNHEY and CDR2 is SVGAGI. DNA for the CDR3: TGTGCCAGCAGTCCCCGGACAGGCTTGGGCTACACCTTC. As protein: CASSPRTGLGYTF.

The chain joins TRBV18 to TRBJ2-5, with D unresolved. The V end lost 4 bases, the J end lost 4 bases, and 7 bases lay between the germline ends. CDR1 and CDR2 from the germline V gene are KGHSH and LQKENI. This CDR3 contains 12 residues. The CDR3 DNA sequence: TGTGCCAGCTCACGGCCAGGAGAGACCCAGTACTTC. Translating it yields CASSRPGETQYF.

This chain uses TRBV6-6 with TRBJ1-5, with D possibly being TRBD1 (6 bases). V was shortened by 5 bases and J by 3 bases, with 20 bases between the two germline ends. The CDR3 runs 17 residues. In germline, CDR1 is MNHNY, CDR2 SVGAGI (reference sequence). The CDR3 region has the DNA TGTGCCAGCAGTCTCACAGGGACCCCCAACCCCAATCAGCCCCAGCATTTT. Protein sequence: CASSLTGTPNPNQPQHF.

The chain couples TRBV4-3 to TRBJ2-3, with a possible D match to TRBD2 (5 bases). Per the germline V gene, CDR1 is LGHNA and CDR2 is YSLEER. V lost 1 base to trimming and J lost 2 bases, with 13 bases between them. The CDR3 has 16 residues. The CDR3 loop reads CASSQVEGTDTDTQYF. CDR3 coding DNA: TGCGCCAGCAGCCAAGTCGAGGGAACAGACACAGATACGCAGTATTTT.

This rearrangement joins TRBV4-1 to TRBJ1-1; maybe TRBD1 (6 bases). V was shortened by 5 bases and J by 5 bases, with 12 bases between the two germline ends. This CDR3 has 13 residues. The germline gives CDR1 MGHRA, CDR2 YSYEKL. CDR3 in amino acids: CASSWTVGTEAFF. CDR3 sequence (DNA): TGCGCCAGCAGCTGGACAGTTGGGACTGAAGCTTTCTTT.